This T cell receptor beta chain derives from a study of cytomegalovirus exposure and HLA in healthy donors. Overall study context: A prior analysis found 117 million unique TCR beta sequences from around 190 million T cells. An early data release held tens of millions of unique TCRs from HLA-typed donors. Findings and limits, study-wide: The authors later linked a missense DCLRE1C variant to TCR beta V- and J-gene trimming. DRB1 showed the most TCR associations and HLA-C the fewest in a later analysis, as rates varied by HLA locus.

About this clone: Its antigen remains unknown.

The length of the CDR3 is 13 residues. Germline assignment: CDR1 LNHDA and CDR2 SQIVND (reference sequence). Trimming removed 1 base from V and 6 bases from J, with 7 bases in between. A multiplex PCR was run with 60 Vbeta primers and 13 Jbeta primers. Libraries were prepared by immunoSEQ multiplex PCR; TCRdb keeps only in-frame clonotypes and omits some of them. The table has about 150,000 clones, about 76% seen once. The sample was PBMCs. This sequence originates from a human donor in good health. J is TRBJ1-5 and V is TRBV19; unclear D gene. The CDR3 sequence is CASSIVGSQPQHF. DNA of the CDR3: TGTGCCAGTAGTATAGTCGGGAGTCAGCCCCAGCATTTT.